The 19 T cell receptor beta chains reported below all come from one sample, sequenced in a study of T cell repertoires in cytomegalovirus infection. These receptors' antigens are unknown. TCRdb fed the reads into MiXCR, producing one record per CDR3 protein. The data show 680,000 or so distinct CDR3 sequences, around 35% seen once. This material consisted of cultured PBMCs, taken from culture after CMV antigen stimulation. The receptors shown here come from a human donor in good health (CMV status not recorded). Some clones in this sample may be carry-over from other donors' samples.

The gene calls are TRBV2 and TRBJ2-1; the match to TRBD1 covers 8 bases. The CDR3 totals 11 residues. Germline V CDR1 and CDR2: SNHLY, FYNNEI. Trimming removed 6 bases from V and 15 bases from J; junction bases left unmatched: 7. DNA of the CDR3: TGTGCCAGCAGGGGGACAGGAGGGTTGTTCTTC. Residues: CASRGTGGLFF.

CDR3 sequence reads: CASSYHSPLRSPHTRSTIYF. The CDR3 DNA sequence: TGTGCCAGCAGTTACCATTCGCCGCTCCGATCCCCCCACACCCGGAGCACCATATATTTT. The chain employs TRBV6-2 or TRBV6-3 and TRBJ1-3; D is ambiguous. The V end lost 2 bases, the J end lost 9 bases, and 32 bases lay between the germline ends. The CDR3 extends over 20 amino acids. Per germline, CDR1 MNHEY and CDR2 SVGEGT.

In DNA, the CDR3 is TGTGCCAGCAGCAACCTTAGGGGTAACATTCAGTACTTC. It is translated as CASSNLRGNIQYF. J is TRBJ2-4 and V is TRBV7-2; weak D call: TRBD1 (5 bases). The CDR3 totals 13 residues. Trimming removed 5 bases from V and 7 bases from J, with 12 bases in between. Germline V gene lookup returns CDR1 SGHTA and CDR2 FQGNSA.

The J gene is TRBJ2-4, the V gene TRBV11-2, with D unresolved. CDR1 is SGHAT and CDR2 is FQNNGV in the germline V gene. This CDR3 contains 13 residues. Trimming removed 2 bases at V and 5 bases at J, with 7 bases between. CDR3 amino acids: CASSLNRENIQYF. DNA for the CDR3: TGTGCCAGCAGCTTAAATCGGGAAAACATTCAGTACTTC.

In its sample, this clonotype was seen many times. The chain combines TRBV7-2 with TRBJ1-1; TRBD1 aligns across 7 bases. The CDR3 consists of 14 residues. The V segment lost 3 bases and the J segment 1 base; nucleotides outside the gene matches: 2. Per the germline V gene, CDR1 is SGHTA and CDR2 is FQGNSA. The CDR3 is CASSFGTANTEAFF. In DNA form, the CDR3 reads TGTGCCAGCAGCTTCGGGACAGCGAACACTGAAGCTTTCTTT. Together with reference TRBV7-2 and TRBJ1-1, the CDR3 gives the full variable domain: GAGVSQSPSNKVTEKGKDVELRCDPISGHTALYWYRQSLGQGLEFLIYFQGNSAPDKSGLPSDRFSAERTGGSVSTLTIQRTQQEDSAVYLCASSFGTANTEAFFGQGTRLTVV.

The chain recombines TRBV24-1 with TRBJ2-1; tentatively, D is TRBD2 (6 bases). Germline V CDR1 and CDR2: KGHDR, SFDVKD. With 5 bases removed from V and 4 bases from J, the gap between germline ends came to 14 bases. The CDR3 consists of 15 residues. The DNA of the CDR3 is TGTGCCACCAGTGCCTTTGGCGGGGCTTACAATGAGCAGTTCTTC. It codes for CATSAFGGAYNEQFF.

In this sample, this clonotype turned up a few times. This chain connects TRBV6-1 to TRBJ2-1; 7 nucleotides match TRBD1. Trimming at V came to 4 bases and at J to 9 bases, leaving 12 bases not matched to a gene. The CDR3 extends over 15 amino acids. Germline values: CDR1 MNHNS, CDR2 SASEGT. CDR3 DNA: TGTGCCAGCAGTGGCCTGAGGACAGGTTCGGGTGAGCAGTTCTTC. It is translated as CASSGLRTGSGEQFF.

The V call is TRBV24-1, the J call TRBJ2-3; 8 positions match TRBD1. Germline V CDR1 and CDR2: KGHDR, SFDVKD. The ends lost 4 bases at V and 8 bases at J; junction bases unmatched: 4. CDR3 length equals 13 residues. This chain's CDR3 is CATSEDRAGTQYF. The CDR3 DNA sequence: TGTGCCACCAGTGAGGACAGGGCCGGTACGCAGTATTTT.

The genes are TRBV19 and TRBJ2-1; TRBD2 is a possible D gene (6 bases). CDR3 length: 18 amino acids. Trimming removed 7 bases at V and 6 bases at J, with 28 bases between. Germline values: CDR1 LNHDA, CDR2 SQIVND (reference sequence). The CDR3 coding sequence is TGTGCCAGTATTAGGTCGGGGAGGCCCCCCGCACCCCTCAATGAGCAGTTCTTC. It yields the protein CASIRSGRPPAPLNEQFF.

Here the CDR3 DNA reads TGTGCCATCAGTGAGTCCCCCCGGCTAGGCGCACAAGAGACCCAGTACTTC. Amino acid sequence: CAISESPRLGAQETQYF. The gene calls are TRBV10-3 and TRBJ2-5, with D unresolved. CDR3 length: 17 residues. Germline V CDR1 and CDR2: ENHRY, SYGVKD. Trimming pared 0 bases from V and 2 bases from J, leaving 16 bases between.

The chain links TRBV20-1 to TRBJ1-4; 8 bases are a match to TRBD1. J gave up 6 bases and V 5 bases, and 8 bases lay outside the gene matches. CDR1 is DFQATT, CDR2 SNEGSKA, per germline (reference sequence). CDR3 size: 14 residues. The CDR3 region has the DNA TGCAGTGCTTACGACAGGGGACAGCATGAAAAACTGTTTTTT. This translates into CSAYDRGQHEKLFF.

This clonotype occurred many times. The chain carries TRBV11-3 and TRBJ2-3; D possibly corresponds to TRBD1 (6 bases). With 5 bases removed from V and 4 bases from J, the gap between germline ends came to 7 bases. The CDR3 totals 12 residues. CDR1 is SGHNT, CDR2 YENEEA, per germline. DNA for the CDR3: TGTGCCAGCAGCAAGGGGGCAGATACGCAGTATTTT. It encodes CASSKGADTQYF.

The V gene is TRBV12-3 or TRBV12-4, the J gene TRBJ1-2, with unresolved D. The CDR3 covers 13 residues. The V end lost 4 bases, the J end lost 5 bases, and 11 bases lay between the germline ends. The chain's CDR3 is CASSYGALYGYTF. In nucleotides, the CDR3 is TGTGCCAGCAGTTACGGAGCATTATATGGCTACACCTTC.

The chain employs TRBV19 and TRBJ2-3; D ambiguous. The germline V gene encodes CDR1 LNHDA and CDR2 SQIVND (reference sequence). CDR3 length: 14 amino acids. V lost 10 bases to trimming and J lost 0 bases, with 14 bases between them. Written as DNA, the CDR3 is TGTGCCACACGGAACGAAATAAGCACAGATACGCAGTATTTT. This gives the protein CATRNEISTDTQYF.

V usage is TRBV28 and J usage is TRBJ1-4; TRBD1 might be the D (6 bases). The CDR3 is 14 residues long. V lost 6 bases, J lost 7 bases, and 15 bases lay in between. Germline V gene lookup returns CDR1 MDHEN and CDR2 SYDVKM. The CDR3 coding sequence is TGTGCCAGCAGGACCGGGGGCGCAGGTGAAAAACTGTTTTTT. Its protein product is CASRTGGAGEKLFF.

The chain links TRBV7-2 to TRBJ2-5; the D is unclear. This CDR3 comprises 13 residues. V gave up 3 bases and J gave up 2 bases, with 7 bases separating them. The germline V gene has CDR1 SGHTA and CDR2 FQGNSA. The CDR3 loop reads CASSLRNQETQYF. The CDR3 coding sequence is TGTGCCAGCAGCTTGAGGAATCAAGAGACCCAGTACTTC.

The chain employs TRBV11-2 and TRBJ2-2; 7 positions match TRBD1. The CDR3 totals 15 residues. The junction had 4 bases not matched to a gene; V was cut back by 5 bases and J by 1 base. Germline V gene data show CDR1 as SGHAT and CDR2 as FQNNGV. The CDR3 loop is CASSLQGMNTGELFF. Here the CDR3 DNA reads TGTGCCAGCAGCCTACAGGGGATGAACACCGGGGAGCTGTTTTTT.

Only a few counts were recorded for this clonotype. The V and J genes are TRBV7-6 and TRBJ2-7; a possible D gene is TRBD2 (5 bases). Germline V gene sequence: CDR1 SGHVS, CDR2 FNYEAQ. Deletions cut 5 bases from V and 7 bases from J, with 18 bases between. CDR3 length: 14 amino acids. The CDR3 loop reads CASSPARFRGEQYF. In DNA, the CDR3 is TGTGCCAGCAGCCCTGCCCGCTTTAGAGGGGAGCAGTACTTC.

V gene TRBV4-1 combines with J gene TRBJ2-7; D might be TRBD1 (6 bases). CDR1 is MGHRA and CDR2 is YSYEKL in the germline V gene. The length of the CDR3 is 14 residues. The V and J ends lost 6 bases and 2 bases respectively, with 14 bases between them. The CDR3 DNA sequence: TGCGCCAGCAGGTCAGGGGTGGCCCCCTACGAGCAGTACTTC. This sequence encodes CASRSGVAPYEQYF.